The next 17 T cell receptor beta chains were all read from a single sample in a study of regulatory T cells in long-lasting Graves disease (dated by TCRdb to about 2021). The library was made by multiplex PCR. This sample was sequenced with an Illumina HiSeq 4000. TCR beta libraries were built with iRepertoire HTBI primers and Arm-PCR amplification of CDR3 regions. The public reads were reprocessed in TCRdb via fastp at Q25 and MiXCR, keeping in-frame beta chains. Each CDR3 protein appears once, grouped with its most common genes and DNA. The sample has hundreds of thousands of distinct CDR3 sequences on record, roughly a sixth of them singletons. The ten most abundant clones make up roughly 27% of the sample. The sample's time point label, in plain terms: newly diagnosed GD, antithyroid drugs for less than 3 months. For both TCR sequencing and RNA sequencing, RNA was extracted from PBMCs using TRIzol.

These data are also associated with another study on T cells in Graves' hyperthyroidism and ophthalmopathy.

The starting material was peripheral blood mononuclear cells (PBMCs), obtained at new diagnosis, from a patient treated with antithyroid drugs. The receptor source for this set is a man aged 35-49 years with Graves disease. Donor details come from another sample of the same person, matched by shared clones.

Points on this clonotype: With a far larger clone one base away, a read error is the likely cause. The genes are TRBV24-1 and TRBJ2-1, with D perhaps TRBD1 or TRBD2 (5 bases each). The tail of the sequence fits TRBJ2-7 better, so the J call may be wrong. CDR1 is KGHDR, CDR2 SFDVKD, per germline. CDR3 length: 15 amino acids. The CDR3, as DNA: TGTGCCGCCAGTGACGGGGCAGGTTCAACCTACGAGCAGTACTTC. It translates to CAASDGAGSTYEQYF.

This clonotype was seen ten or more times. V is TRBV6-2 or TRBV6-3 and J is TRBJ1-3; maybe TRBD1 (5 bases). CDR3 length equals 14 residues. V gave up 3 bases and J gave up 4 bases, with 10 bases separating them. The germline gives CDR1 MNHEY, CDR2 SVGEGT. The CDR3 nucleotides are TGTGCCAGCAGTTATCGGGGGAACGGAAACACCATATATTTT. Its protein is CASSYRGNGNTIYF.

In its sample, this clonotype was seen a few times. The chain uses TRBV6-1 and TRBJ1-6; D is unresolved. Germline-derived CDR1 and CDR2 are MNHNS and SASEGT. The CDR3 consists of 15 residues. The germline V and J ends were trimmed by 6 bases and 9 bases, with 18 bases remaining between them. CDR3 sequence: CASRPRGGKVSPLHF. The CDR3 bases are TGTGCCAGCAGGCCCCGGGGAGGGAAGGTTTCACCCCTCCACTTT.

Note on this clonotype: A much larger clone lies a single base off, so this may be a read error. V is TRBV6-1 and J is TRBJ2-7, with 7 bases aligning to TRBD2. Germline loops: CDR1 MNHNS, CDR2 SASEGT. CDR3 length: 13 amino acids. J lost 10 bases, V lost 4 bases, and 10 bases had no gene match. This CDR3 reads CASSAIAGVYQYF. CDR3 DNA: TGTGCCAGCAGTGCTATTGCGGGAGTCTACCAGTACTTC.

This clonotype was seen a handful of times. This may stem from a read error, because a much larger clone lies one nucleotide away. This chain joins TRBV6-2 or TRBV6-3 and TRBJ1-1, with 7 bases fitting TRBD1. Germline assignment: CDR1 MNHEY and CDR2 SVGEGT. This CDR3 contains 15 residues. The CDR3 region has the DNA TGTGCCAGCAGTGAAGTGGGGCAGGGGGTGACTGAAACTTTCTTT. Amino acid sequence: CASSEVGQGVTETFF.

The chain has TRBV7-9 and TRBJ2-1; D unresolved. The germline CDR1 and CDR2 sequences are SEHNR and FQNEAQ (reference sequence). The CDR3 loop spans 14 amino acids. V lost 1 base and J lost 7, with 11 bases in between. The CDR3 nucleotides are TGTGCCAGCAGCTTAGGGGCAGGAAAGAATGAGCAGTTCTTC. It yields the protein CASSLGAGKNEQFF.

V and J are TRBV10-3 and TRBJ2-2; a possible D gene is TRBD2 (5 bases). CDR1 ENHRY and CDR2 SYGVKD come from the germline V gene. Trimming left V 4 bases short and J 6 bases short, with 15 bases between. The CDR3 totals 15 residues. CDR3 amino acids: CAISVTSLGAGELFF. The CDR3 DNA is TGTGCCATCAGTGTTACTAGTCTTGGGGCCGGGGAGCTGTTTTTT.

The sample holds many counts of this clonotype. V gene TRBV3-1 combines with J gene TRBJ1-5; no firm D call. With 0 bases removed from V and 4 bases from J, the gap between germline ends came to 7 bases. The V gene's germline CDR1 is LGHDT and CDR2 YNNKEL (reference sequence). This CDR3 region has 14 residues. This CDR3 reads CASSQDLVNQPQHF. In DNA form, the CDR3 reads TGTGCCAGCAGCCAAGATTTGGTAAATCAGCCCCAGCATTTT.

There are many counts of this clonotype. This chain uses TRBV7-6 with TRBJ2-3; D not certain. The CDR3 spans 18 residues. Trimming took off 0 bases at V and 0 bases at J, with 16 bases between the two ends. In germline, CDR1 is SGHVS, CDR2 FNYEAQ. The CDR3 DNA is TGTGCCAGCAGCTTAGCGCTTCGAAGGGATTCTAGCACAGATACGCAGTATTTT. Residues: CASSLALRRDSSTDTQYF.

This clonotype has at least ten counts. The V gene is TRBV4-1, the J gene TRBJ2-7, with D uncertain. This CDR3 is 16 amino acids long. The V gene's germline CDR1 is MGHRA and CDR2 YSYEKL. With 3 bases removed from V and 0 bases from J, the gap between germline ends came to 15 bases. The CDR3 sequence: CASSQTNSASSYEQYF. The CDR3, as DNA: TGCGCCAGCAGCCAGACCAACAGCGCGAGCTCCTACGAGCAGTACTTC.

This clonotype has only a few counts. The chain uses TRBV2 and TRBJ2-1; TRBD2 matches 8 bases. The germline CDR1 and CDR2 sequences are SNHLY and FYNNEI. The CDR3 has 16 amino acids. V was clipped by 6 bases and J by 4 bases; unmatched bases: 11. CDR3 amino acids: CASSDSPGGYYNEQFF. The CDR3 DNA reads TGTGCCAGCAGCGATAGTCCGGGGGGGTATTACAATGAGCAGTTCTTC.

This clonotype appeared many times. The gene calls are TRBV27 and TRBJ1-5; 7 nucleotides agree with TRBD1. Germline V CDR1 and CDR2: MNHEY, SMNVEV (reference sequence). V dropped 6 bases and J dropped 3; count of bases not matched to a gene: 8. The length of the CDR3 is 15 residues. CDR3 sequence: CASRLGQKSNQPQHF. The CDR3, as DNA: TGTGCCAGCAGGTTGGGACAGAAGTCCAATCAGCCCCAGCATTTT.

There are a few counts of this clonotype. This sequence joins TRBV19 and TRBJ1-5, with no clear D. CDR1 and CDR2 (germline): LNHDA, SQIVND (reference sequence). Trimming cost V 3 bases and J 3 bases, with 9 bases left between them. This CDR3 contains 14 residues. CDR3 sequence: CASSIERFNQPQHF. The CDR3 nucleotides read TGTGCCAGTAGTATTGAAAGATTCAATCAGCCCCAGCATTTT. Filled out from reference TRBV19 and TRBJ1-5, the complete variable domain reads DGGITQSPKYLFRKEGQNVTLSCEQNLNHDAMYWYRQDPGQGLRLIYYSQIVNDFQKGDIAEGYSVSREKKESFPLTVTSAQKNPTAFYLCASSIERFNQPQHFGDGTRLSIL.

This clonotype was seen at least ten times. The V gene is TRBV6-1, the J gene TRBJ2-7; D perhaps matches TRBD1 (6 bases). CDR1 is MNHNS and CDR2 is SASEGT in the germline V gene. This CDR3 has 13 residues. Trimming removed 6 bases at V and 3 bases at J, with 12 bases between. The CDR3 coding sequence is TGTGCCAGCAGGCGACAGGACCACTACGAGCAGTACTTC. This translates into CASRRQDHYEQYF.

The table lists this clonotype with many counts. The J gene is TRBJ2-5, the V gene TRBV11-2; D perhaps matches TRBD1 (6 bases). This CDR3 has 15 residues. Trimming stripped 3 bases from V and 4 bases from J, with 15 bases between. Germline V CDR1 and CDR2: SGHAT, FQNNGV. The CDR3 loop reads CASSFSRDISETQYF. In DNA form, the CDR3 reads TGTGCCAGCAGCTTTAGCCGGGACATTTCAGAGACCCAGTACTTC.

The sample holds a few counts of this clonotype. The V gene is TRBV4-2, the J gene TRBJ2-3; possible D gene TRBD2, 7 bases. V lost 0 bases and J lost 2, with 12 bases in between. Per the germline V gene, CDR1 is LGHNA and CDR2 is YNFKEQ. CDR3 length: 16 residues. The CDR3 reads CASSQEGGGHTDTQYF. The CDR3 DNA reads as TGTGCCAGCAGCCAAGAGGGCGGGGGCCACACAGATACGCAGTATTTT.

This clonotype was picked up many times. The chain joins TRBV3-1 to TRBJ2-5, with TRBD2 matching 9 bases. Germline lookup yields CDR1 LGHDT and CDR2 YNNKEL (reference sequence). The CDR3 sequence is 14 residues long. Trimming removed 4 bases from V and 5 bases from J; junction bases left unmatched: 5. CDR3 sequence: CASSPQRGAETQYF. CDR3 in DNA: TGTGCCAGCAGCCCCCAGCGGGGGGCTGAGACCCAGTACTTC.